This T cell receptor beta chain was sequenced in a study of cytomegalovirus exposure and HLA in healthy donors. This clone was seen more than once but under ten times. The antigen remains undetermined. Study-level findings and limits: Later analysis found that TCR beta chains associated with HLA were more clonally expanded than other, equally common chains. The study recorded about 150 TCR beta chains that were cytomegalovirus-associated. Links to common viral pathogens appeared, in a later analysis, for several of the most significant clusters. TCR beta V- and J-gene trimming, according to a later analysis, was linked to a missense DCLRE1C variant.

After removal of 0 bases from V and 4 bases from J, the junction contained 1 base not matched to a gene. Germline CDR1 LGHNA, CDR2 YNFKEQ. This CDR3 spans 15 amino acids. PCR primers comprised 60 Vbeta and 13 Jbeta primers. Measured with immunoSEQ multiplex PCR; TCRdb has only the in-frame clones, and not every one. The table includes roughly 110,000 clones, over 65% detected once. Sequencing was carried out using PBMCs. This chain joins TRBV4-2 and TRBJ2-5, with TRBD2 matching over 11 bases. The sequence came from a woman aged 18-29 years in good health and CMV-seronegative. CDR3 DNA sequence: TGTGCCAGCAGCCAAGATAGCGGGGGGGCAGAGACCCAGTACTTC. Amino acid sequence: CASSQDSGGAETQYF.